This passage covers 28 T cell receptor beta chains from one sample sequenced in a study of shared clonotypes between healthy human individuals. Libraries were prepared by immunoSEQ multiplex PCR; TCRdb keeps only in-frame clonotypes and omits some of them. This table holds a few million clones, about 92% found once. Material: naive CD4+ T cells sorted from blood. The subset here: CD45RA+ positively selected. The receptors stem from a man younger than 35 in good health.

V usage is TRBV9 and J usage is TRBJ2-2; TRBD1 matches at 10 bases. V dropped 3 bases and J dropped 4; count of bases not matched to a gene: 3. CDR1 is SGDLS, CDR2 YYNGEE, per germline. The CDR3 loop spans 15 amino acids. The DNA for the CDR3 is TGTGCCAGCAGCGCGGGACAGGGGAGCACCGGGGAGCTGTTTTTT. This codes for CASSAGQGSTGELFF.

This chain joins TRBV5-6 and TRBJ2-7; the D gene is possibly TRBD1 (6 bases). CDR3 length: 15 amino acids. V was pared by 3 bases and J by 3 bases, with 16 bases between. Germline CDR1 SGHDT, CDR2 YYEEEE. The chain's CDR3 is CASSYPGHGFYEQYF. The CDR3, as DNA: TGTGCCAGCAGCTATCCGGGACACGGATTCTACGAGCAGTACTTC.

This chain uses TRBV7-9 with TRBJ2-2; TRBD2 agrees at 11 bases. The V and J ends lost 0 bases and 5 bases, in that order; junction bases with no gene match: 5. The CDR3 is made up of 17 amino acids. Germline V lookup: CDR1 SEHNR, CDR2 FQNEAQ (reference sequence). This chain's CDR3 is CASSLAGTSGGTGELFF. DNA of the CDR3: TGTGCCAGCAGCTTAGCTGGGACTAGCGGTGGGACCGGGGAGCTGTTTTTT.

The CDR3 coding sequence is TGCAGCGTCTCGGTGGGCACCTACACAGATACGCAGTATTTT. It codes for CSVSVGTYTDTQYF. The gene calls are TRBV29-1 and TRBJ2-3, with unresolved D. Trimming left V 6 bases short and J 2 bases short, with 15 bases between. This CDR3 has 14 amino acids. CDR1 is SQVTM, CDR2 ANQGSEA, per germline.

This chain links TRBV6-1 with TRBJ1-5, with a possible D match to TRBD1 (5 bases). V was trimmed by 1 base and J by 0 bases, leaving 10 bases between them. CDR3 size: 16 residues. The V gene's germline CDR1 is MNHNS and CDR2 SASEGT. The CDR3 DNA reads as TGTGCCAGCAGTGAAGAGGGACGGTATAGCAATCAGCCCCAGCATTTT. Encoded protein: CASSEEGRYSNQPQHF.

The CDR3 reads CASSSTGSLYEQYF. CDR3 in DNA: TGCGCCAGCAGCTCTACAGGGTCCTTGTACGAGCAGTACTTC. V is TRBV5-1 and J is TRBJ2-7, with a tentative D call TRBD1 (6 bases). This CDR3 is built from 14 residues. Germline V CDR1 and CDR2: SGHRS, YFSETQ. Trimming left V 3 bases short and J 4 bases short, with 14 bases between.

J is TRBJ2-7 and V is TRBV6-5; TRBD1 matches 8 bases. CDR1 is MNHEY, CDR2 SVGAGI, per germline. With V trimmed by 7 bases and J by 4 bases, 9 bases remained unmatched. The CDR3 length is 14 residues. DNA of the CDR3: TGTGCCAGCACCTCCGGGCAGGGGGCGTACGAGCAGTACTTC. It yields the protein CASTSGQGAYEQYF.

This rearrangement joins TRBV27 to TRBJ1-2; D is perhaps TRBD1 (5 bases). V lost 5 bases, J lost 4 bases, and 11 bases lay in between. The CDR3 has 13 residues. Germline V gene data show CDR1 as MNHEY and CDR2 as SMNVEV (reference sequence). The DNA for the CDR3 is TGTGCCAGCAGTCTCGGGACGTCCTATGGCTACACCTTC. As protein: CASSLGTSYGYTF.

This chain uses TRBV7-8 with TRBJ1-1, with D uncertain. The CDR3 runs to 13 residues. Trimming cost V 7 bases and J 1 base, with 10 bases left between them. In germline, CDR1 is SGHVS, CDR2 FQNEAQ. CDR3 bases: TGTGCCAGCACCCTTAAAGGGAACACTGAAGCTTTCTTT. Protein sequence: CASTLKGNTEAFF.

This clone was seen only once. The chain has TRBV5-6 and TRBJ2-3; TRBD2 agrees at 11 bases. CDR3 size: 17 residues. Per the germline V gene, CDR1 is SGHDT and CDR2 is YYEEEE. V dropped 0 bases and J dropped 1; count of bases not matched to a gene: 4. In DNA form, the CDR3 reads TGTGCCAGCAGCTTGGCCCTACTAGCGGGGGGCACAGATACGCAGTATTTT. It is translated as CASSLALLAGGTDTQYF.

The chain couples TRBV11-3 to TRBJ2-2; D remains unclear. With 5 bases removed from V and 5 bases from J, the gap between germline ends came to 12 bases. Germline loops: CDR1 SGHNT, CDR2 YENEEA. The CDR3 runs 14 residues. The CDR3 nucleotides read TGTGCCAGCAGCACATCCTTTGGGACCGGGGAGCTGTTTTTT. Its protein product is CASSTSFGTGELFF.

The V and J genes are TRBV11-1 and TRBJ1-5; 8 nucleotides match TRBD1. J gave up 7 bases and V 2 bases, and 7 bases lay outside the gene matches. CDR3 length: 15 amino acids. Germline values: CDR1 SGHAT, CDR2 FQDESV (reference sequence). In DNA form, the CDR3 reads TGTGCCAGCAGCTTATCTGGACAGGGAGGGCAGCCCCAGCATTTT. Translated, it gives CASSLSGQGGQPQHF.

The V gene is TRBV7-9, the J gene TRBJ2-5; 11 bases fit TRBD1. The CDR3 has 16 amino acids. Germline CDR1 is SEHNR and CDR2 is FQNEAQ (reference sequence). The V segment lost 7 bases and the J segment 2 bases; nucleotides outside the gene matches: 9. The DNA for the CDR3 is TGTGCCAGCAACATTGGACAGGGGGCCTTACAAGAGACCCAGTACTTC. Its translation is CASNIGQGALQETQYF.

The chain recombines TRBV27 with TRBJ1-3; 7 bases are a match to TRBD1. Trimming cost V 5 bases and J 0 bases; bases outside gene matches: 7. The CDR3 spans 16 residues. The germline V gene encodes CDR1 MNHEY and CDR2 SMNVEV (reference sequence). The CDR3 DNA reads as TGTGCCAGCAGTCTAACAGGGGCCCTCTCTGGAAACACCATATATTTT. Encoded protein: CASSLTGALSGNTIYF.

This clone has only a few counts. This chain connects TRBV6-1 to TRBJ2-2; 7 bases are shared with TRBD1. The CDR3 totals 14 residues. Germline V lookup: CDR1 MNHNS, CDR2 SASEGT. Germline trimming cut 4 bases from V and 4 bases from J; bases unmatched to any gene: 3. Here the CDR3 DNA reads TGTGCCAGCAGTGGAGGGACAGTCACCGGGGAGCTGTTTTTT. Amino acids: CASSGGTVTGELFF.

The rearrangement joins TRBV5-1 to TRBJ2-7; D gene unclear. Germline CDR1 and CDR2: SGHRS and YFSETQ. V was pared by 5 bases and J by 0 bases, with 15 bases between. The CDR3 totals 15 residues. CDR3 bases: TGCGCCAGCAGTTCAGAAAGTGGGGTCTCCTACGAGCAGTACTTC. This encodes CASSSESGVSYEQYF.

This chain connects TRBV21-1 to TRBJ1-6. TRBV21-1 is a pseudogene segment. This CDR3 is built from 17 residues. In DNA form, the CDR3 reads TGTGCCAGCAGCAAACAGTGCCCAGTGGAGTGTAATTCACCCCTCCACTTT. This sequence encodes CASSKQCPVECNSPLHF.

CDR3 sequence (DNA): TGTGCCAGCAGACGAAGGGGAAACGAGCAGTACTTC. This gives the protein CASRRRGNEQYF. The V gene is TRBV11-3, the J gene TRBJ2-7, with D maybe TRBD1 (5 bases). This CDR3 has 12 amino acids. V shed 6 bases and J shed 5 bases, with 11 bases lying between them. The germline CDR1 and CDR2 sequences are SGHNT and YENEEA.

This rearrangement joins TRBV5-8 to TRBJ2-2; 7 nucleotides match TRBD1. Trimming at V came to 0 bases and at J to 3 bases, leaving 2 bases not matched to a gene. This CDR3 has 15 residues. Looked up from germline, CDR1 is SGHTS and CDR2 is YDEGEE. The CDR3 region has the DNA TGTGCCAGCAGCTTGGAGGGGGCGGACACCGGGGAGCTGTTTTTT. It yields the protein CASSLEGADTGELFF. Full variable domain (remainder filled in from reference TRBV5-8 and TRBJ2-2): EAGVTQSPTHLIKTRGQQATLRCSPISGHTSVYWYQQALGLGLQFLLWYDEGEERNRGNFPPRFSGRQFPNYSSELNVNALELEDSALYLCASSLEGADTGELFFGEGSRLTVL.

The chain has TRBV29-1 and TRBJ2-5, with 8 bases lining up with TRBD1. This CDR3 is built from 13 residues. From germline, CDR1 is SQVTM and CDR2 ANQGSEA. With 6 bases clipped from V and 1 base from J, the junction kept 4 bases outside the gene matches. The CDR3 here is CSVTGDFQETQYF. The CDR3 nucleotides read TGCAGCGTGACAGGGGACTTCCAAGAGACCCAGTACTTC. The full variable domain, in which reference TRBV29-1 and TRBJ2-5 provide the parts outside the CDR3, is SAVISQKPSRDICQRGTSLTIQCQVDSQVTMMFWYRQQPGQSLTLIATANQGSEATYESGFVIDKFPISRPNLTFSTLTVSNMSPEDSSIYLCSVTGDFQETQYFGPGTRLLVL.

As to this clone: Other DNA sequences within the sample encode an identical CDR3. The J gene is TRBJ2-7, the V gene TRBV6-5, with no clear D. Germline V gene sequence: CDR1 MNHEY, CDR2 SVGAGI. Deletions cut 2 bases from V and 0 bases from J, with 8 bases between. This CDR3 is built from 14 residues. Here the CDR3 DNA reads TGTGCCAGCAGTTACCTCGGCGGCTCCTACGAGCAGTACTTC. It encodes CASSYLGGSYEQYF.

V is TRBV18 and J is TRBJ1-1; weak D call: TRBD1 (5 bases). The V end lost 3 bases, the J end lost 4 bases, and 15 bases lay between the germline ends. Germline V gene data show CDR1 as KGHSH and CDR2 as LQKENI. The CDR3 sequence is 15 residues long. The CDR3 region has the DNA TGTGCCAGCTCACCCGGCCTCACTGGGGGCACTGAAGCTTTCTTT. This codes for CASSPGLTGGTEAFF.

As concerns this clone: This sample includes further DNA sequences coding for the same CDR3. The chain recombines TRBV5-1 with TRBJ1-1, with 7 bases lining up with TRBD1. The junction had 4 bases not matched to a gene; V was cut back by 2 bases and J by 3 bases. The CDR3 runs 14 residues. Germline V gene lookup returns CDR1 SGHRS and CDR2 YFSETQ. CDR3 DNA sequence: TGCGCCAGCAGCTTACAGGGGCTGCACACTGAAGCTTTCTTT. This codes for CASSLQGLHTEAFF.

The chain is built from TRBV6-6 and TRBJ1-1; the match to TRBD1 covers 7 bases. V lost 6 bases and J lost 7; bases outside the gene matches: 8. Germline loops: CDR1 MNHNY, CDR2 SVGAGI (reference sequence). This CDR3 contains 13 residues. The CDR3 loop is CASRPPGGGEAFF. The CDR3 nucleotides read TGTGCCAGCAGGCCCCCAGGGGGGGGTGAAGCTTTCTTT.

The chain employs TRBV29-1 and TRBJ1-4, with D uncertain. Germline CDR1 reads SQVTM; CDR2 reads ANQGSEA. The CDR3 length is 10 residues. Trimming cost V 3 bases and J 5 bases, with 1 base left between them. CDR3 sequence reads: CSVENEKLFF. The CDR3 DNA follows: TGCAGCGTTGAGAATGAAAAACTGTTTTTT.

This CDR3 is CASSHGQITLNEQFF. The CDR3 nucleotides are TGCGCCAGCAGCCACGGACAGATCACTCTCAATGAGCAGTTCTTC. The chain uses TRBV4-3 and TRBJ2-1; a possible D gene is TRBD1 (6 bases). V was pared by 3 bases and J by 6 bases, with 15 bases between. The germline V gene has CDR1 LGHNA and CDR2 YSLEER. This CDR3 is built from 15 residues.

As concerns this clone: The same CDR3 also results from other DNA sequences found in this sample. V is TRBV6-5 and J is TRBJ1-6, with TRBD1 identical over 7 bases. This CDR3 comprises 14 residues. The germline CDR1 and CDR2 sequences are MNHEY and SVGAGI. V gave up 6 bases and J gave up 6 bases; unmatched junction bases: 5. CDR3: CASRFQGVNSPLHF. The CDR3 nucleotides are TGTGCCAGCAGATTCCAGGGGGTTAATTCACCCCTCCACTTT.

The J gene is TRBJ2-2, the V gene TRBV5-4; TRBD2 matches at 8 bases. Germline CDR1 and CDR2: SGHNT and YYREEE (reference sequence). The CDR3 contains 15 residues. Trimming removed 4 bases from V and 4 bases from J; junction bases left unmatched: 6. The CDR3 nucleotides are TGTGCCAGCAGCCCCGGGGGGGAATTCACCGGGGAGCTGTTTTTT. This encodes CASSPGGEFTGELFF.